These 14 T cell receptor beta chains came from one sample sequenced in a study of T cell responses to AZD1222 COVID-19 vaccine. Profiling relied on immunoSEQ multiplex PCR, and the TCRdb table lists in-frame clones only, not all of them. The sample yields around 110,000 clones, roughly 87% seen once. The source was peripheral blood, collected on day 0 of AZD1222 vaccination. The receptors derive from an adult in good health.

J is TRBJ1-3 and V is TRBV30; D is ambiguous. Between the trimmed V and J ends, which lost 3 bases and 0 bases, there was a span of 9 bases. The CDR3 sequence is 14 residues long. The germline gives CDR1 GTSNPN, CDR2 SVGIG (reference sequence). CDR3: CAWRGYLSGNTIYF. In DNA, the CDR3 is TGTGCCTGGAGAGGATACCTCTCTGGAAACACCATATATTTT.

V usage is TRBV14 and J usage is TRBJ1-1; D uncertain. The CDR3 contains 15 residues. Germline loops: CDR1 SGHDN, CDR2 FVKESK. Between the trimmed V and J ends, which lost 3 bases and 0 bases, there was a span of 11 bases. Here the CDR3 DNA reads TGTGCCAGCAGCCACGCTACATCCATGAACACTGAAGCTTTCTTT. Protein product: CASSHATSMNTEAFF.

V usage is TRBV14 and J usage is TRBJ1-5; D not certain. CDR1 and CDR2 (germline): SGHDN, FVKESK. Trimming removed 5 bases from V and 6 bases from J, with 20 bases in between. This CDR3 region has 16 residues. The CDR3 loop reads CASSYPDVYEAQPQHF. Here the CDR3 DNA reads TGTGCCAGCAGCTACCCGGATGTTTATGAGGCTCAGCCCCAGCATTTT.

In regard to this clone: Other nucleotide sequences in the sample specify the same CDR3. V gene TRBV3-1 (or the pseudogene TRBV3-2) combines with J gene TRBJ2-7; no clear D gene. Per germline, CDR1 LGHDT and CDR2 YNNKEL (reference sequence). V lost 1 base and J lost 6, with 7 bases in between. The CDR3 contains 12 residues. CDR3 loop: CASSQGLREQYF. The CDR3 DNA is TGTGCCAGCAGCCAAGGACTTCGCGAGCAGTACTTC.

The rearrangement uses TRBV25-1 and TRBJ1-5; 9 bases line up with TRBD1. J lost 4 bases, V lost 1 base, and 5 bases had no gene match. The germline gives CDR1 MGHDK, CDR2 SYGVNS. CDR3 length equals 16 residues. The CDR3 here is CASSELNRGPNQPQHF. The CDR3 region has the DNA TGTGCCAGCAGTGAATTGAACAGGGGGCCTAATCAGCCCCAGCATTTT.

The V and J genes are TRBV23-1 and TRBJ2-5, with D tentatively TRBD1 (7 bases). Being an ORF, TRBV23-1 has a function that is uncertain. CDR3 length: 14 residues. Between the trimmed V and J ends, which lost 10 bases and 4 bases, there was a span of 19 bases. The CDR3, as DNA: TGCGCCACCGGCGCAGGGGGGATTGGAGAGACCCAGTACTTC. It yields the protein CATGAGGIGETQYF.

The rearrangement joins TRBV18 to TRBJ1-2; D unresolved. V lost 2 bases and J 10 bases, leaving 14 bases between the germline ends. Per the germline V gene, CDR1 is KGHSH and CDR2 is LQKENI. This CDR3 has 13 residues. The CDR3: CASSPSRERPYTF. CDR3 nucleotide sequence: TGTGCCAGCTCACCAAGTCGGGAGCGACCCTACACCTTC. Filled out from reference TRBV18 and TRBJ1-2, the complete variable domain reads NAGVMQNPRHLVRRRGQEARLRCSPMKGHSHVYWYRQLPEEGLKFMVYLQKENIIDESGMPKERFSAEFPKEGPSILRIQQVVRGDSAAYFCASSPSRERPYTFGSGTRLTVV.

The V call is TRBV13, the J call TRBJ2-7; D is possibly TRBD2 (5 bases). The ends were cut back, 6 bases at V and 7 bases at J, with 16 bases in the middle. CDR3 length: 13 amino acids. The germline CDR1 and CDR2 sequences are PRHDT and FYEKMQ (reference sequence). This CDR3 is CASSPTPRGEQYF. CDR3 coding DNA: TGTGCCAGCAGTCCTACCCCACGCGGGGAGCAGTACTTC. The variable domain in full, with the rest retrieved from reference TRBV13 and TRBJ2-7, is AAGVIQSPRHLIKEKRETATLKCYPIPRHDTVYWYQQGPGQDPQFLISFYEKMQSDKGSIPDRFSAQQFSDYHSELNMSSLELGDSALYFCASSPTPRGEQYFGPGTRLTVT.

The V and J genes are TRBV7-2 and TRBJ2-7; 12 bases are a match to TRBD2. Unmatched junction bases numbered 0, after V lost 2 bases and J lost 7 bases. Germline CDR1 SGHTA, CDR2 FQGNSA. The CDR3 extends over 13 amino acids. CDR3 residues: CASSLLAGGEQYF. CDR3 nucleotides: TGTGCCAGCAGCTTACTAGCGGGGGGGGAGCAGTACTTC.

This clone was detected only once. This sequence joins TRBV7-8 and TRBJ2-2; 9 bases map to TRBD2. V shed 4 bases and J 0 bases; nucleotides not matched to a gene: 9. Germline lookup yields CDR1 SGHVS and CDR2 FQNEAQ. The CDR3 covers 18 residues. The DNA for the CDR3 is TGTGCCAGCAGCTACAGCACAACTAGCGGGCCGAACACCGGGGAGCTGTTTTTT. Encoded protein: CASSYSTTSGPNTGELFF.

The V call is TRBV5-5, the J call TRBJ2-3; no clear D gene. V lost 1 base to trimming and J lost 1 base, with 4 bases between them. CDR3 length: 13 residues. The germline V gene encodes CDR1 SGHKS and CDR2 YYEKEE (reference sequence). In DNA form, the CDR3 reads TGTGCCAGCAGCTTGTCCGGCACAGATACGCAGTATTTT. It is translated as CASSLSGTDTQYF. The entire variable domain, with the rest obtained from reference TRBV5-5 and TRBJ2-3, is as follows: DAGVTQSPTHLIKTRGQQVTLRCSPISGHKSVSWYQQVLGQGPQFIFQYYEKEERGRGNFPDRFSARQFPNYSSELNVNALLLGDSALYLCASSLSGTDTQYFGPGTRLTVL.

V is TRBV28 and J is TRBJ2-7, with 9 bases identical to TRBD1. Germline V gene data show CDR1 as MDHEN and CDR2 as SYDVKM. CDR3 length: 13 amino acids. The CDR3 is CEERGTGKYEQYF. The CDR3 nucleotides are TGTGAAGAGAGGGGGACAGGGAAATACGAGCAGTACTTC.

This clone turned up a few times. Other nucleotide sequences from this sample produce the same CDR3. The chain joins TRBV30 to TRBJ1-1; D perhaps matches TRBD1 (5 bases). The CDR3 length is 14 residues. Deletions cut 1 base from V and 1 base from J, with 10 bases between. Looked up from germline, CDR1 is GTSNPN and CDR2 is SVGIG (reference sequence). CDR3 nucleotide sequence: TGTGCCTGGAGTGCCCGGGGGGGGAACACTGAAGCTTTCTTT. Translation gives CAWSARGGNTEAFF.

V is TRBV18 and J is TRBJ1-2; 7 nucleotides line up with TRBD1. Germline values: CDR1 KGHSH, CDR2 LQKENI. After removal of 3 bases from V and 4 bases from J, the junction contained 5 bases not matched to a gene. The CDR3 sequence is 14 residues long. CDR3 nucleotides: TGTGCCAGCTCACCCGACAGGGTGCTCTATGGCTACACCTTC. Its protein is CASSPDRVLYGYTF. Together with reference TRBV18 and TRBJ1-2, the CDR3 gives the full variable domain: NAGVMQNPRHLVRRRGQEARLRCSPMKGHSHVYWYRQLPEEGLKFMVYLQKENIIDESGMPKERFSAEFPKEGPSILRIQQVVRGDSAAYFCASSPDRVLYGYTFGSGTRLTVV.